The clone carrying this TCR beta chain was seen only once. The sample belongs to a study of blood T cell repertoires in COVID-19. Background on the study: Sources were T cells, B-cell-depleted T cells, or PBMCs; the material itself was cDNA or gDNA.

Only in-frame clones appear in the TCRdb table, and some are missing; sequencing was by immunoSEQ multiplex PCR. This sample carries approximately 250,000 clones, roughly 89% of them seen once, and the ten largest clones take roughly 3.7%. V gave up 7 bases and J gave up 3 bases, with 25 bases separating them. CDR3 length: 18 residues. Germline CDR1 and CDR2: SGHRS and YFSETQ. Sequenced input: PBMCs or T cells enriched from blood (not recorded which). This chain connects TRBV5-1 to TRBJ1-4; tentatively, D is TRBD1 (5 bases). This clonotype was sampled from a woman aged 30 to 39 who had recovered from COVID-19. The CDR3 loop is CASQRLTSRIGANEKLFF. CDR3 nucleotides: TGCGCCAGCCAACGCTTGACAAGCCGGATAGGGGCTAATGAAAAACTGTTTTTT.